The source of this TCR beta chain is a study of T cells in Graves' hyperthyroidism and ophthalmopathy. Researchers took RNA transcripts and amplified the TCR beta CDR3 regions from them. An initial round of RT-PCR targeting the TCR CDR3 relied on the HTBI primer set. TCRdb redid the calling of the multiplex PCR reads with MiXCR, one entry per CDR3 protein. The sample lists hundreds of thousands of distinct CDR3 sequences; about 15% were seen once. This CDR3 is 16 amino acids long. Per germline, CDR1 KGHDR and CDR2 SFDVKD. Trimming at V came to 2 bases and at J to 5 bases, leaving 10 bases not matched to a gene. Uncontrolled infection, other autoimmune disease, pregnancy or lactation disqualified patients from enrolment. This clonotype occurred many times.

The receptor was isolated from a woman aged 18-35 years with Graves' hyperthyroidism. The V call is TRBV24-1, the J call TRBJ2-5; 7 bases agree with TRBD2. The sample comprised blood. The CDR3 loop reads CATSDSGGRSRETQYF. The CDR3 DNA sequence: TGTGCCACCAGTGATTCTGGCGGGAGATCGCGGGAGACCCAGTACTTC.